The text below deals with one T cell receptor beta chain. Its cognate antigen is unknown. This entry belongs to a study of cytomegalovirus exposure and HLA in healthy donors. Germline values: CDR1 SQVTM, CDR2 ANQGSEA. V gave up 7 bases and J gave up 2 bases; unmatched junction bases: 5. The CDR3 consists of 14 residues. The PCR used 60 Vbeta and 13 Jbeta primers. TCRdb's table, derived via immunoSEQ multiplex PCR, lists solely in-frame clones and lacks some. The sample contains about 160,000 clones, 75% to 80% of which appear only once. Overall study results and limits: In vitro, a few CMV-associated chains proved specific for CMV antigens.

The rearrangement links TRBV29-1 to TRBJ2-5; 12 bases agree with TRBD2. This TCR came from a woman aged 40-49 years in good health and CMV-seropositive. Material: PBMCs. CDR3 protein: CSGGLAGPQETQYF. The DNA for the CDR3 is TGCAGCGGAGGACTAGCGGGACCGCAAGAGACCCAGTACTTC. The full variable domain, its missing parts supplied by reference TRBV29-1 and TRBJ2-5, is SAVISQKPSRDICQRGTSLTIQCQVDSQVTMMFWYRQQPGQSLTLIATANQGSEATYESGFVIDKFPISRPNLTFSTLTVSNMSPEDSSIYLCSGGLAGPQETQYFGPGTRLLVL.